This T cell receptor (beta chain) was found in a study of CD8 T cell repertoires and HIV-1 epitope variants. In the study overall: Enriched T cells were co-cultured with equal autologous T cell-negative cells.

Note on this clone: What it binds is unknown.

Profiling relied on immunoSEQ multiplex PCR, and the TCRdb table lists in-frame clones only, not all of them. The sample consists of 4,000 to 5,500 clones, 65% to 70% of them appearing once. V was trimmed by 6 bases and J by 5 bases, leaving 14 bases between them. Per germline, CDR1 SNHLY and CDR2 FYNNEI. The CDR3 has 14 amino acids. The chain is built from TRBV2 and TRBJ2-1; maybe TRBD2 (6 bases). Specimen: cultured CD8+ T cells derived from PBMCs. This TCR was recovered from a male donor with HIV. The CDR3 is CASSTSTLDNEQFF. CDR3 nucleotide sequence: TGTGCCAGCAGCACTAGCACCCTGGACAATGAGCAGTTCTTC.